A selection of T cell receptor beta chains follows, all from one sample in a study of shared clonotypes between healthy human individuals. Produced via immunoSEQ multiplex PCR; TCRdb's table is partial and in-frame only. The sample gives about 480,000 clones, 60% to 80% of which show up once; around 13% is in the top ten. Material for sequencing was PBMCs. These receptor sequences come from a woman aged 40-49 years in good health. Some clones in this sample may be carry-over from other donors' samples. The CDR3 runs from the conserved cysteine through the conserved F or W. Fields, in order: D gene, J gene, V gene, clone size, CDR3 DNA, CDR3 protein. The D gene is left open where the match is weak. Size values are once, few and many counts, or a class for expanded clones, and some rows have none.

d_gene: .
j_gene: TRBJ2-2
v_gene: TRBV28
abundance: .
CDR3nt: TGTGCCAGCAGCAAACGGGGTTTCTCCGGGGAGCTGTTTTTT
CDR3aa: CASSKRGFSGELFF

d_gene: .
j_gene: TRBJ2-1
v_gene: TRBV2
abundance: .
CDR3nt: TGTGCCAGCCCAGACAATGAGCAGTTCTTC
CDR3aa: CASPDNEQFF

d_gene: .
j_gene: TRBJ1-2
v_gene: TRBV28
abundance: .
CDR3nt: TGTGCCAGCAGTTTATCCCCGGGTACGGGCTATGGCTACACCTTC
CDR3aa: CASSLSPGTGYGYTF

d_gene: .
j_gene: TRBJ1-4
v_gene: TRBV7-8
abundance: .
CDR3nt: TGTGCCAGCAGCTTAGCACCCCCGGGACTCAGGGGCGGTGAAAAACTGTTTTTT
CDR3aa: CASSLAPPGLRGGEKLFF

d_gene: TRBD2
j_gene: TRBJ2-1
v_gene: TRBV6-5
abundance: few
CDR3nt: TGTGCCAGCAGTTACTCAAGCGGGAGGGCCTTTGAGCAGTTCTTC
CDR3aa: CASSYSSGRAFEQFF

d_gene: .
j_gene: TRBJ2-1
v_gene: TRBV5-8
abundance: many
CDR3nt: TGTGCCAGCAGCCCCGGACTACCATCCTACAATGAGCAGTTCTTC
CDR3aa: CASSPGLPSYNEQFF

d_gene: TRBD2
j_gene: TRBJ2-1
v_gene: TRBV28
abundance: .
CDR3nt: TGTGCCAGCAGTTTCCCGGGAGGGCCTGAGAATGAGCAGTTCTTC
CDR3aa: CASSFPGGPENEQFF

d_gene: .
j_gene: TRBJ2-1
v_gene: TRBV7-3
abundance: .
CDR3nt: TGTGCCAGCAGGCCAGCGGACGCCTCCTACAATGAGCAGTTCTTC
CDR3aa: CASRPADASYNEQFF

d_gene: .
j_gene: TRBJ2-3
v_gene: TRBV15
abundance: few
CDR3nt: TGTGCCACCAGCAGAGCCCCAGGGGATGGCGCAGATACGCAGTATTTT
CDR3aa: CATSRAPGDGADTQYF

d_gene: .
j_gene: TRBJ1-2
v_gene: TRBV9
abundance: .
CDR3nt: TGTGCCAGCAGCCCCCGGACAGTAGTGCTTAACTATGGCTACACCTTC
CDR3aa: CASSPRTVVLNYGYTF

d_gene: .
j_gene: TRBJ2-7
v_gene: TRBV14
abundance: .
CDR3nt: TGTGCCAGCAGCCAAGACGCAGGGTTTTTGAGGGAGCAGTACTTC
CDR3aa: CASSQDAGFLREQYF

d_gene: .
j_gene: TRBJ1-6
v_gene: TRBV15
abundance: .
CDR3nt: TGTGCCACCAGCAGAGACGATTCACCCCTCCACTTT
CDR3aa: CATSRDDSPLHF

d_gene: .
j_gene: TRBJ1-2
v_gene: TRBV28
abundance: .
CDR3nt: TGTGCCAGCAGTTTCCGGGCAGGGAGTAGGCTGAAGGGCTACACCTTC
CDR3aa: CASSFRAGSRLKGYTF

d_gene: .
j_gene: TRBJ2-5
v_gene: TRBV7-8
abundance: few
CDR3nt: TGTGCCAGCAGTCGAGATGTGGGCGCTGCAGAGACCCAGTACTTC
CDR3aa: CASSRDVGAAETQYF

d_gene: TRBD2
j_gene: TRBJ2-7
v_gene: TRBV7-2
abundance: .
CDR3nt: TGTGCCAGCAGCGTCACTAGCGGAACCTACGAGCAGTACTTC
CDR3aa: CASSVTSGTYEQYF

d_gene: .
j_gene: TRBJ2-5
v_gene: TRBV9
abundance: once
CDR3nt: TGTGCCAGCAGCGTAGGTGGTAGGGTTGAGACCCAGTACTTC
CDR3aa: CASSVGGRVETQYF

d_gene: TRBD2
j_gene: TRBJ2-1
v_gene: TRBV5-4
abundance: .
CDR3nt: TGTGCCAGCAGTAGGGACCTAGCGGTAAATGAGCAGTTCTTC
CDR3aa: CASSRDLAVNEQFF

d_gene: .
j_gene: TRBJ1-1
v_gene: TRBV7-2
abundance: .
CDR3nt: TGTGCCAGCACCGCGGACGGTATGAACACTGAAGCTTTCTTT
CDR3aa: CASTADGMNTEAFF

d_gene: TRBD2
j_gene: TRBJ2-3
v_gene: TRBV5-8
abundance: .
CDR3nt: TGTGCCAGCAGCCGAGGACTAGCGCTACAAGGGACAGATACGCAGTATTTT
CDR3aa: CASSRGLALQGTDTQYF

d_gene: .
j_gene: TRBJ2-3
v_gene: TRBV5-1
abundance: once
CDR3nt: TGCGCCAGCAGGGAGGGGCAGGGAGATACGCAGTATTTT
CDR3aa: CASREGQGDTQYF

d_gene: .
j_gene: TRBJ1-2
v_gene: TRBV28
abundance: .
CDR3nt: TGTGCCAGCAGTTTAGGCGGGGAGTATGGCTACACCTTC
CDR3aa: CASSLGGEYGYTF

d_gene: .
j_gene: TRBJ2-5
v_gene: TRBV4-2
abundance: once
CDR3nt: TGTGCCAGCAGCCAAGGTTCAGGGATGGAGGAGACCCAGTACTTC
CDR3aa: CASSQGSGMEETQYF

d_gene: .
j_gene: TRBJ1-1
v_gene: TRBV7-3
abundance: .
CDR3nt: TGTGCCAGCAGCTTAGGTGAGGCAGATGAAGCTTTCTTT
CDR3aa: CASSLGEADEAFF

d_gene: TRBD1
j_gene: TRBJ2-7
v_gene: TRBV4-1
abundance: few
CDR3nt: TGCGCCAGCAGCCAAGGGGGAATTGGGGACAGGGGTACCGAGCAGTACTTC
CDR3aa: CASSQGGIGDRGTEQYF